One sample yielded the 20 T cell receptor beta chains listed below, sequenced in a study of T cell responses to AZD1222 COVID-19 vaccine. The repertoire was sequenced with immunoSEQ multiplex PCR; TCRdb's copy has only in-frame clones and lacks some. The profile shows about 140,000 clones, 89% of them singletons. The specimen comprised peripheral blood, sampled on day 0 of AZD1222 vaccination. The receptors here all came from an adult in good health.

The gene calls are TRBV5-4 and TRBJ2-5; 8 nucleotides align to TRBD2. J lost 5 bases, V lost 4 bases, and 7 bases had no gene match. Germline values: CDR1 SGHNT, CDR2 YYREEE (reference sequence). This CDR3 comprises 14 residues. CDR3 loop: CASSLTSDGETQYF. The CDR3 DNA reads TGTGCCAGCAGCCTGACTAGCGATGGGGAGACCCAGTACTTC.

CDR3 nucleotides: TGCGCCAGCAGCCTAGGCGGGACTAGCGGGGGGTGGAGTTCGGATACGCAGTATTTT. Translated: CASSLGGTSGGWSSDTQYF. This chain uses TRBV4-1 with TRBJ2-3, with 15 bases fitting TRBD2. Germline V lookup: CDR1 MGHRA, CDR2 YSYEKL. This CDR3 contains 19 residues. The J segment lost 6 bases and the V segment lost 4 bases, leaving 14 bases of the junction unmatched.

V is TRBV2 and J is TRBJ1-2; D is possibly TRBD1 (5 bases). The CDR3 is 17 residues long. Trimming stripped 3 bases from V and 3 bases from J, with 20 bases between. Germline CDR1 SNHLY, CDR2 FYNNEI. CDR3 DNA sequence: TGTGCCAGCAGTGAGGAGGAGGCTGGGCAGGGCGACTATGGCTACACCTTC. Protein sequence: CASSEEEAGQGDYGYTF.

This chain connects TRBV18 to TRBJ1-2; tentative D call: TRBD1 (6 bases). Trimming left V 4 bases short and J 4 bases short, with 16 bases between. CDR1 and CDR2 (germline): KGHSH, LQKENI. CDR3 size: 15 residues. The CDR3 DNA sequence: TGTGCCAGCTCACTTGACACAGGGTTCGTCTATGGCTACACCTTC. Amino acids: CASSLDTGFVYGYTF.

The CDR3 region has the DNA TGTGCCAGCAGTGAACATTCCGGGGGGGCCGGTGGGGAGCTGTTTTTT. Residues: CASSEHSGGAGGELFF. The chain uses TRBV6-1 and TRBJ2-2; 8 nucleotides align to TRBD2. Per the germline V gene, CDR1 is MNHNS and CDR2 is SASEGT. Trimming cost V 2 bases and J 8 bases; bases outside gene matches: 10. The CDR3 sequence is 16 residues long.

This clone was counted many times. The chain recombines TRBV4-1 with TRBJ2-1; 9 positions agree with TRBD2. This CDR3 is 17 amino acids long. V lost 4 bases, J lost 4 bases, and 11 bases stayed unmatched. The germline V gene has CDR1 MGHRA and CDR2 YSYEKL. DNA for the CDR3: TGCGCCAGCAGCCCCCTCAGCGGGGGGCCGGGATACAATGAGCAGTTCTTC. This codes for CASSPLSGGPGYNEQFF.

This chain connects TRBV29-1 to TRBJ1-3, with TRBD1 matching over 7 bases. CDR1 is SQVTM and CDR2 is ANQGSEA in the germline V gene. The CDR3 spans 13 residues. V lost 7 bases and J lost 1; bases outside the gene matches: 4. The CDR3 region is CSAWTGSGNTIYF. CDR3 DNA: TGCAGCGCCTGGACAGGTTCTGGAAACACCATATATTTT.

In nucleotides, the CDR3 is TGTGCCAGCAGCCAAGTCCAGGGGGCTGGCAATGAGCAGTTCTTC. This sequence encodes CASSQVQGAGNEQFF. J is TRBJ2-1 and V is TRBV3-1 (or the pseudogene TRBV3-2), with TRBD1 identical over 8 bases. The CDR3 has 15 amino acids. Germline assignment: CDR1 LGHDT and CDR2 YNNKEL (reference sequence). V trimming: 1 base; J trimming: 6 bases; junction bases outside the gene matches: 5.

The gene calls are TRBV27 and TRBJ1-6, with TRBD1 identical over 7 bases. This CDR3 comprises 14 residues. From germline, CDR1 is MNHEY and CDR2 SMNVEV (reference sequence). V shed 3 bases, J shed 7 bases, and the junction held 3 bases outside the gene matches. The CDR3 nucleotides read TGTGCCAGCAGTTTGGGACAGCGGAATTCACCCCTCCACTTT. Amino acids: CASSLGQRNSPLHF.

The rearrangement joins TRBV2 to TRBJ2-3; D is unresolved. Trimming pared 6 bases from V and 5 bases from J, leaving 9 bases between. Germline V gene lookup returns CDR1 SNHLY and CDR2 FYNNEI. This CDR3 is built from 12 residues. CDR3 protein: CASREIGDTQYF. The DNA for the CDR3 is TGTGCCAGCAGAGAGATCGGAGATACGCAGTATTTT. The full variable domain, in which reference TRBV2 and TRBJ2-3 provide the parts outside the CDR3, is EPEVTQTPSHQVTQMGQEVILRCVPISNHLYFYWYRQILGQKVEFLVSFYNNEISEKSEIFDDQFSVERPDGSNFTLKIRSTKLEDSAMYFCASREIGDTQYFGPGTRLTVL.

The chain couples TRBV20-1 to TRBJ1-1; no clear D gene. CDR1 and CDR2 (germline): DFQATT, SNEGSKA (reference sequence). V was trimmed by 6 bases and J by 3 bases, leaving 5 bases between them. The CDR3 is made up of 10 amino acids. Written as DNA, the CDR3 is TGCAGTGCCCCATACACTGAAGCTTTCTTT. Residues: CSAPYTEAFF.

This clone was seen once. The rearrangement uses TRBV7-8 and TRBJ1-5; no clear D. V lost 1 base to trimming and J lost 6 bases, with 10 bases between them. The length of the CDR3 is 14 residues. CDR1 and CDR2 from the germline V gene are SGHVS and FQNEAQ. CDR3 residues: CASSLDPRSQPQHF. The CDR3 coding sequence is TGTGCCAGCAGCTTAGATCCCCGCAGTCAGCCCCAGCATTTT.

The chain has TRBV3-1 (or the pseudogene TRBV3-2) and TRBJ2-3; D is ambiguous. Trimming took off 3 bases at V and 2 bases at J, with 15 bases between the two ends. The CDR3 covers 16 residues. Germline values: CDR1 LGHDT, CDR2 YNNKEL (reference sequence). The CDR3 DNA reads TGTGCCAGCAGCCACCCTAATGTGAGAGACACAGATACGCAGTATTTT. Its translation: CASSHPNVRDTDTQYF.

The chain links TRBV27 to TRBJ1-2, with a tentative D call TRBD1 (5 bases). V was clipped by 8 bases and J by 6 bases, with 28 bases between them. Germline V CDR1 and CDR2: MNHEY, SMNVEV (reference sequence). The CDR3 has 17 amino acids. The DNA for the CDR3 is TGTGCCAGCGACCGGGACGGTTACGCCAAGGGAATCGATGGCTACACCTTC. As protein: CASDRDGYAKGIDGYTF.

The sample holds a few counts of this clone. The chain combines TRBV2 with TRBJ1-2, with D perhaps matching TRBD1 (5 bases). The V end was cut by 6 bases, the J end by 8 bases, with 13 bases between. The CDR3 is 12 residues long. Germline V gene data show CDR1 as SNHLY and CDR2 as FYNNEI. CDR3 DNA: TGTGCCAGCAGATACAGGTCGGCGGGCTACACCTTC. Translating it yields CASRYRSAGYTF.

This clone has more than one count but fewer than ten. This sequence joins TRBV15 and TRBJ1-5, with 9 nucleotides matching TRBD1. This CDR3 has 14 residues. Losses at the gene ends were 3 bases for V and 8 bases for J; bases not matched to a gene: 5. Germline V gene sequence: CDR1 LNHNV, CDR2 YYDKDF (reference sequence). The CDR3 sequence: CATSRGQGGEPQHF. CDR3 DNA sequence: TGTGCCACCAGCAGGGGACAGGGAGGAGAGCCCCAGCATTTT.

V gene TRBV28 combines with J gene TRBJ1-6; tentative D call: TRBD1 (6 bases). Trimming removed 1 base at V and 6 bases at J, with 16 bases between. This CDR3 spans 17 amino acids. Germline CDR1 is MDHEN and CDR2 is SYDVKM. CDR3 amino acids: CASSLSFGGRGNSPLHF. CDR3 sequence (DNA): TGTGCCAGCAGTTTATCATTTGGGGGCAGGGGTAATTCACCCCTCCACTTT.

CDR3 DNA: TGTGCCAGCTTCCCCCGACAGGGTTATTCCATGAACACTGAAGCTTTCTTT. It encodes CASFPRQGYSMNTEAFF. V gene TRBV18 combines with J gene TRBJ1-1; 7 nucleotides align to TRBD1. V gave up 7 bases and J gave up 0 bases; unmatched junction bases: 14. This CDR3 has 17 amino acids. CDR1 and CDR2 (germline): KGHSH, LQKENI.

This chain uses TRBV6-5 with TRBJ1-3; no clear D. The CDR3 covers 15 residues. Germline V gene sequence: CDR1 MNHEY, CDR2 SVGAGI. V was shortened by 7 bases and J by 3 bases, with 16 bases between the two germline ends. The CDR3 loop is CASTADNSIGNTIYF. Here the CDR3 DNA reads TGTGCCAGCACCGCTGACAACTCGATTGGAAACACCATATATTTT.

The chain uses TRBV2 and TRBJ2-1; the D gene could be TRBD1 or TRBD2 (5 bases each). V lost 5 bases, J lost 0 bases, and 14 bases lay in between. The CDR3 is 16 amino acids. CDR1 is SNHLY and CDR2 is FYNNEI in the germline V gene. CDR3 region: CASSSRDGSSYNEQFF. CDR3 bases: TGTGCCAGCAGTTCGAGGGACGGAAGCTCCTACAATGAGCAGTTCTTC.